These T cell receptor beta chains were read from a single sample in a study of blood T cell repertoires in COVID-19. Sequenced by immunoSEQ multiplex PCR; TCRdb stores in-frame clones only, minus some. The data contain around 120,000 clones, approximately 87% of them singletons. The material sequenced was peripheral blood. The source of these receptors is a man between 65 and 85 years old who had recovered from COVID-19. Each CDR3 is given without its conserved first and last residue.

ASSVGRGIDGELF | TRBJ2-2 | TRBV27
ASSLNSYNEQF | TRBJ2-1 | TRBV5-1
ASSLDNYGRKLF | TRBJ1-4 | TRBV5-1
ASSDRENYGYT | TRBJ1-2 | TRBV2
ASSDDRGFDEQY | TRBJ2-7 | TRBV2
ASSQGTTYAYEQY | TRBJ2-7 | TRBV4-1
ASSAGQGFNTEAF | TRBJ1-1 | TRBV5-1
SAAVGREQY | TRBJ2-7 | TRBV20-1
ASSGSVGDYEQY | TRBJ2-7 | TRBV3-1/TRBV3-2
ASSQRLSRSMGYT | TRBJ1-2 | TRBV3-1/TRBV3-2
ASSLTGGREKLF | TRBJ1-4 | TRBV5-1
ASSPGGNSYEQY | TRBJ2-7 | TRBV4-2
ASSPDRGSGNTIY | TRBJ1-3 | TRBV18
ASSPGTGGLSEAF | TRBJ1-1 | TRBV11-1
ASSEQGPNTEAF | TRBJ1-1 | TRBV2
ASSSEGAGDYT | TRBJ1-2 | TRBV7-2
ASSFYGSGSSEQY | TRBJ2-7 | TRBV5-1
ASSIDGTANSPLH | TRBJ1-6 | TRBV5-1
ASSLTYREETQY | TRBJ2-5 | TRBV7-3
ASSENSGGRNNEQF | TRBJ2-1 | TRBV9
ATSETRQGYEQF | TRBJ2-1 | TRBV24-1
ASSQGLGETQY | TRBJ2-5 | TRBV7-2
ASSLGEGEQF | TRBJ2-1 | TRBV7-2
ASSLGDRGGEQY | TRBJ2-7 | TRBV27
ASSLGEREQY | TRBJ2-7 | TRBV7-2
ASSPYSGGEYYNEQF | TRBJ2-1 | TRBV18
ASSFDRVMTYGYT | TRBJ1-2 | TRBV27
ASRLMQETQY | TRBJ2-5 | TRBV11-2
AWSQGQPGTYEQY | TRBJ2-7 | TRBV30
ASSPWTSGNTGELF | TRBJ2-2 | TRBV27
ASSQSYSRSQKNT | TRBJ1-2 | TRBV23-1
ASSELFGRGLPEQF | TRBJ2-1 | TRBV25-1
ASSLGQEGTIY | TRBJ1-3 | TRBV5-6
SVEAPGQGHNEQF | TRBJ2-1 | TRBV29-1
AWSVRGLANEKLF | TRBJ1-4 | TRBV30
ASSFSGGAPDTQY | TRBJ2-3 | TRBV11-1